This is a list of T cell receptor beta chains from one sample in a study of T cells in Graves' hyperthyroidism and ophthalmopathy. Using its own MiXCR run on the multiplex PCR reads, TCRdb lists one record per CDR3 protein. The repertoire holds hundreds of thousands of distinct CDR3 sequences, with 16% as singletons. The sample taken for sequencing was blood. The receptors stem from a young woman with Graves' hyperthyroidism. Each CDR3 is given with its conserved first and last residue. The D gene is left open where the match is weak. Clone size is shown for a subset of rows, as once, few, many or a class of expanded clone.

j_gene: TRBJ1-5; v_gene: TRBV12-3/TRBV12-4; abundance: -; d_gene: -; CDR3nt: TGTGCCAGCAGTCACGCGGGGGGACGCACAGATACGCAGCATTTT; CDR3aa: CASSHAGGRTDTQHF
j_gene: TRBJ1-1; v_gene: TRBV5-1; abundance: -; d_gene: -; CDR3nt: TGCGCCAGCAGCTCCACCGTTCCTCTAGGGACCGAAGCTTTCTTT; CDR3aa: CASSSTVPLGTEAFF
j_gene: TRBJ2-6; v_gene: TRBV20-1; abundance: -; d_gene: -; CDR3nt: TGCAGTGCTAGGGATCTTGGGACTGGGGCCAACGTCCTGACTTTC; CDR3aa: CSARDLGTGANVLTF
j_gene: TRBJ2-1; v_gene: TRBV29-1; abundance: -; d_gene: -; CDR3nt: TGCAGCGTTGAGGCGGGATCCTACAATGAGCAGTTCTTC; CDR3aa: CSVEAGSYNEQFF
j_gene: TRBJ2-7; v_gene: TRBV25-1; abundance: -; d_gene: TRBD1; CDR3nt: TGTGCCAGCAGTGAATTTGGGACAGGACCCTACGAGCAGTACTTC; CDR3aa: CASSEFGTGPYEQYF
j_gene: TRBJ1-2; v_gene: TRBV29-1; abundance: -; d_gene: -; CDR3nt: TGCAGCGTTGGGGCCCGGCAGGGGTTTGGCTACACCTTC; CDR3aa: CSVGARQGFGYTF
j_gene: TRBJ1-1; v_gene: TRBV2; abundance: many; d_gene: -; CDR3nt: TGTGCCAGCAACAGGAAGAACACTGAAGCTTTCTTT; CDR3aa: CASNRKNTEAFF
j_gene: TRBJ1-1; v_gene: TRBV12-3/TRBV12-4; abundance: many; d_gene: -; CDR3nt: TGTGCCAGCAGTTTTGGAGGGCGCACTGAAGCTTTCTTT; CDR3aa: CASSFGGRTEAFF
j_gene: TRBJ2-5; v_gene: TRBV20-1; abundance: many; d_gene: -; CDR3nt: TGCAGTGCTAGAGATCGGGAGTCGGGTGGGCCATGGGAGACCCAGTACTTC; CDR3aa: CSARDRESGGPWETQYF
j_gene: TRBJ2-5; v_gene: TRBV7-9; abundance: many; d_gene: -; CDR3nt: TGTGCCATCCACCGGACAGCTCAAGAGACCCAGTACTTC; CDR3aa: CAIHRTAQETQYF
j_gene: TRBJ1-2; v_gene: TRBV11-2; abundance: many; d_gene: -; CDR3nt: TGTGCCAGCAGCCCCCAAAGGGGCGGGGAAGGCTACACCTTC; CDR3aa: CASSPQRGGEGYTF
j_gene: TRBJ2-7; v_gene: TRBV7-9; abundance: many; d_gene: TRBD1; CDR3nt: TGTGCCAGCAGCTTCTCCGGACAGGGGCTAGACGAGCAGTACTTC; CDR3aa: CASSFSGQGLDEQYF
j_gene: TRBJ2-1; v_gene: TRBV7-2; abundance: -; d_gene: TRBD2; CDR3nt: TGTGCCAGCAGTGAAGTACCCGGGACTAGCGGGAGCGGTGAGCAGTTCTTC; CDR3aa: CASSEVPGTSGSGEQFF
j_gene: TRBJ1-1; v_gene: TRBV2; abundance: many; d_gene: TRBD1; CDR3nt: TGTGCCAGCACACAGGGGGCCACTGAAGCTTTCTTT; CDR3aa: CASTQGATEAFF
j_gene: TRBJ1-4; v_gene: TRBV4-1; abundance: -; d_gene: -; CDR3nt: TGCGCCAGCAGCCAATTAGCCGCAGGGTCTGAAAAACTGTTTTTT; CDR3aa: CASSQLAAGSEKLFF
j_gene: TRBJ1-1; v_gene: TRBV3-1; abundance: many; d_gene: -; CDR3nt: TGTGCCAGCAGCATTTCGACAAGGCACACTGAAGCTTTCTTT; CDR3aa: CASSISTRHTEAFF
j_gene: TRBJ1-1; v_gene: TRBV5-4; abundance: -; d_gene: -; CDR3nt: TGTGCCAGCAGCACATGGGGAGACGCTGAAGCTTTCTTT; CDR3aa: CASSTWGDAEAFF
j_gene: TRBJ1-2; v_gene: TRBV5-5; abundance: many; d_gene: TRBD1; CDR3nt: TGTGCCAGCAGCCGGACAGGGGACGGCTATGGCTACACCTTC; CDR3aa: CASSRTGDGYGYTF
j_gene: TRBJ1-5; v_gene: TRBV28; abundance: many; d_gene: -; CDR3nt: TGTGCCAGCAGTTTATGGGGTGACAATCAGCCCCAGCATTTT; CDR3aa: CASSLWGDNQPQHF
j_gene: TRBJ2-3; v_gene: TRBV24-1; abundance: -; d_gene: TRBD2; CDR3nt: TGTGCCACCAGTGTCACTAGCGGGGTCACAGATACGCAGTATTTT; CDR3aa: CATSVTSGVTDTQYF
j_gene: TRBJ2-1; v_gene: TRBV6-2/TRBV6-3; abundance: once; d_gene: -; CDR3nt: TGTGCCAGCAGTTACGGAGGGGGCACCTACAATGAGCAGTTCTTC; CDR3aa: CASSYGGGTYNEQFF
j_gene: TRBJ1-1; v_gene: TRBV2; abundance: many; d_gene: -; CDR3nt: TGTGCCAGCCGGAGTCTTACTGAAGCTTTCTTT; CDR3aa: CASRSLTEAFF
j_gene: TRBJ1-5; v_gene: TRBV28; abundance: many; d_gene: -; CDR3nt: TGTGCCAGCAGTCCCCCCAGTAGGAGAGATAGCAATCAGCCCCAGCATTTT; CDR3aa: CASSPPSRRDSNQPQHF
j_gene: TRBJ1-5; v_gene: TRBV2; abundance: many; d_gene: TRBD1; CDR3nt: TGTGCCAGCAGTGAGGGACAGGGCGATCAGCCCCAGCATTTT; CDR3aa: CASSEGQGDQPQHF
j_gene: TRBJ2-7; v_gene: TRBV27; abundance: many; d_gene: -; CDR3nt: TGTGCCAGCAGTCGCCGCGTTGGCTACGAGCAGTACTTC; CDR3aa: CASSRRVGYEQYF
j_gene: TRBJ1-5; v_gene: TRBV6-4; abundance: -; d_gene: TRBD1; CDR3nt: TGTGCCAGCAGTGCCGTAACAGGGGGTCAGCCCCAGCATTTT; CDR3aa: CASSAVTGGQPQHF
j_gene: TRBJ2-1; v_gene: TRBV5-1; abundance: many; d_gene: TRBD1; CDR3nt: TGCGCCAGCAGTTCCACAGGGGACCAGCAGTTCTTC; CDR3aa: CASSSTGDQQFF
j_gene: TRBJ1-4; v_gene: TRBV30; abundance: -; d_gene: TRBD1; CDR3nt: TGTGCCTGGAGTGTAAGGGTGGGCAGGGGGAATGAAAAACTGTTTTTT; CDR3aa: CAWSVRVGRGNEKLFF
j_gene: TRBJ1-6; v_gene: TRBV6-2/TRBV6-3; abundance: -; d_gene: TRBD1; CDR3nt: TGTGCCAGCAGTTATTGGGGGACAGGGTGGGGTAATTCACCCCTCCACTTT; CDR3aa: CASSYWGTGWGNSPLHF
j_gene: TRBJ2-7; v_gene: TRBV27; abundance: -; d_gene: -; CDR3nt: TGTGCCAGCAGTTTCCTAGGGACTCCAGACGAGCAGTACTTC; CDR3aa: CASSFLGTPDEQYF
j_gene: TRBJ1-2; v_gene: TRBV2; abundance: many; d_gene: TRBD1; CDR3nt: TGTGCCAGCAGTACATCCGGGACAGCGAGCGGTGGCTACACCTTC; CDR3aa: CASSTSGTASGGYTF
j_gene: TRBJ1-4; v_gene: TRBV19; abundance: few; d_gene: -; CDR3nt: TGTGCCAGTAGTATAGAGGCGAATGAAAAACTGTTTTTT; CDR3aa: CASSIEANEKLFF
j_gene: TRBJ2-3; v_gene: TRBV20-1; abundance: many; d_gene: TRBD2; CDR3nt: TGCAGTGCTAGAGATCCGGCGGGAGCTGCAGATACGCAGTATTTT; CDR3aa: CSARDPAGAADTQYF